This T cell receptor (beta chain) was recorded in a study of T cell clones after liver transplantation. The wider study: Without induction therapy, subjects received standard immunosuppression until 12-24 months post-transplant. Findings and limits, study-wide: A larger donor-reactive than third-party decline suggested partial antigen-specific deletion. Migration into the graft, not deletion, may explain lost graft donor-reactive T cells.

Here immunoSEQ multiplex PCR was the method, and the copy in TCRdb shows in-frame clones only, minus some. Among tens of thousands of clones listed, 70% were seen once. Germline assignment: CDR1 MNHEY and CDR2 SVGAGI. CDR3 length equals 14 residues. Trimming left V 6 bases short and J 1 base short, with 12 bases between. On this clone: Antigen unknown.

The clonotype was recovered from a human patient who received a liver transplant. The graft donor may have contributed some T cells. The chain uses TRBV6-5 and TRBJ1-2; D is unclear. This specimen consisted of CD4+ T cells from blood, obtained at the approximately 15-month timepoint. CDR3 sequence reads: CASSQSRLNYGYTF. CDR3 coding DNA: TGTGCCAGCAGCCAAAGCAGGCTTAACTATGGCTACACCTTC.